A single sample is the source of the 32 T cell receptor beta chains below, sequenced in a study of PD-1 blockade in classical Hodgkin lymphoma. Some clones are missing from TCRdb's copy, which holds only in-frame ones; the method was immunoSEQ multiplex PCR. This sample carries tens of thousands of clones, about 90% of them seen once, and the ten largest clones take under 13%. As for time point: cycle 4 day 1 (C4D1), after 6 weeks of nivolumab. All trial patients relapsed after autologous stem cell transplantation. The starting material was peripheral blood mononuclear cells (PBMCs), obtained before the fourth cycle of nivolumab. These receptors were collected from a human donor with classical Hodgkin lymphoma.

This chain joins TRBV16 and TRBJ1-2; no clear D. This CDR3 spans 15 amino acids. Between the trimmed V and J ends, which lost 4 bases and 2 bases, there was a span of 14 bases. The germline CDR1 and CDR2 sequences are KGHSY and FQNENV. This CDR3 reads CASSPQNSNNYGYTF. CDR3 nucleotides: TGTGCCAGCAGCCCGCAGAATTCAAACAACTATGGCTACACCTTC.

The V gene is TRBV5-6, the J gene TRBJ2-3, with D unclear. CDR1 is SGHDT, CDR2 YYEEEE, per germline. V dropped 2 bases and J dropped 5 bases, with 12 bases sitting between them. This CDR3 contains 14 residues. CDR3 loop: CASSFLGTEDTQYF. CDR3 nucleotide sequence: TGTGCCAGCAGCTTTCTCGGAACCGAAGATACGCAGTATTTT.

This chain connects TRBV4-1 to TRBJ1-4; maybe TRBD1 (6 bases). Germline lookup yields CDR1 MGHRA and CDR2 YSYEKL. Trimming left V 3 bases short and J 10 bases short, with 18 bases between. The CDR3 has 15 amino acids. The DNA for the CDR3 is TGCGCCAGCAGCCAGGGAGGGGGAATCCGATCAAAACTGTTTTTT. Its translation: CASSQGGGIRSKLFF.

This chain uses TRBV7-2 with TRBJ2-3; D perhaps matches TRBD2 (5 bases). This CDR3 contains 15 residues. The germline gives CDR1 SGHTA, CDR2 FQGNSA. The V end was cut by 6 bases, the J end by 1 base, with 14 bases between. The DNA of the CDR3 is TGTGCCAGCAGTACACACGTGAGGGGCACAGATACGCAGTATTTT. It translates to CASSTHVRGTDTQYF.

V gene TRBV19 combines with J gene TRBJ1-1, with TRBD1 matching 7 bases. Germline assignment: CDR1 LNHDA and CDR2 SQIVND (reference sequence). V lost 5 bases to trimming and J lost 6 bases; unmatched junction nucleotides: 6. The CDR3 consists of 13 residues. The CDR3 nucleotides read TGTGCCAGTAGTTCCCTAGGGGGCGCTGAAGCTTTCTTT. It encodes CASSSLGGAEAFF.

The chain employs TRBV5-8 and TRBJ2-1; 7 bases are a match to TRBD1. V lost 0 bases to trimming and J lost 4 bases; unmatched junction nucleotides: 4. This CDR3 is built from 15 residues. The germline gives CDR1 SGHTS, CDR2 YDEGEE. The CDR3 is CASSLGDRIYNEQFF. The CDR3, as DNA: TGTGCCAGCAGCTTGGGGGACAGAATATACAATGAGCAGTTCTTC. Together with reference TRBV5-8 and TRBJ2-1, the CDR3 gives the full variable domain: EAGVTQSPTHLIKTRGQQATLRCSPISGHTSVYWYQQALGLGLQFLLWYDEGEERNRGNFPPRFSGRQFPNYSSELNVNALELEDSALYLCASSLGDRIYNEQFFGPGTRLTVL.

This chain links TRBV7-9 with TRBJ2-2; no reliable D call. This CDR3 comprises 14 residues. Trimming took off 3 bases at V and 1 base at J, with 6 bases between the two ends. Germline CDR1 SEHNR, CDR2 FQNEAQ (reference sequence). The CDR3 DNA sequence: TGTGCCAGCAGCTTGAAGGGGAACACCGGGGAGCTGTTTTTT. This translates into CASSLKGNTGELFF.

The chain is built from TRBV11-3 and TRBJ1-1; tentatively, D is TRBD1 (6 bases). Trimming shortened V by 11 bases and J by 2 bases, and 15 bases separated the two germline ends. From germline, CDR1 is SGHNT and CDR2 YENEEA. CDR3 length equals 13 residues. Here the CDR3 reads CAARGPPNTEAFF. As DNA, the CDR3 is TGTGCCGCCCGGGGGCCACCTAACACTGAAGCTTTCTTT. Full variable domain (rest looked up from reference TRBV11-3 and TRBJ1-1): EAGVVQSPRYKIIEKKQPVAFWCNPISGHNTLYWYLQNLGQGPELLIRYENEEAVDDSQLPKDRFSAERLKGVDSTLKIQPAELGDSAVYLCAARGPPNTEAFFGQGTRLTVV.

J is TRBJ2-3 and V is TRBV2; 9 positions match TRBD2. The CDR3 covers 14 residues. Germline lookup yields CDR1 SNHLY and CDR2 FYNNEI. V lost 6 bases, J lost 1 base, and 2 bases stayed unmatched. The CDR3, as DNA: TGTGCCAGCAGGAGGACTAGCGGCACAGATACGCAGTATTTT. This encodes CASRRTSGTDTQYF.

The chain links TRBV19 to TRBJ2-1; a possible D gene is TRBD1 (5 bases). Germline CDR1 and CDR2: LNHDA and SQIVND (reference sequence). The CDR3 totals 12 residues. V lost 8 bases to trimming and J lost 7 bases, with 12 bases between them. Written as DNA, the CDR3 is TGTGCCAGTGCGTTCAGGGCAAATGAGCAGTTCTTC. Translating it yields CASAFRANEQFF.

This clone was observed a single time. The chain uses TRBV27 and TRBJ2-7; 7 nucleotides agree with TRBD1. Germline lookup yields CDR1 MNHEY and CDR2 SMNVEV (reference sequence). V lost 2 bases to trimming and J lost 6 bases; unmatched junction nucleotides: 7. The CDR3 is 14 amino acids. CDR3 sequence reads: CASSLIRDSGEQYF. For the CDR3, the DNA is TGTGCCAGCAGTTTAATCCGGGACAGCGGCGAGCAGTACTTC.

This sequence joins TRBV9 and TRBJ2-1; TRBD2 agrees at 12 bases. The length of the CDR3 is 16 residues. V dropped 4 bases and J dropped 6; count of bases not matched to a gene: 8. Germline values: CDR1 SGDLS, CDR2 YYNGEE. The CDR3 DNA sequence: TGTGCCAGCAGCTCCCCTACTAGCGGGGGGTTCAATGAGCAGTTCTTC. This gives the protein CASSSPTSGGFNEQFF.

The V and J genes are TRBV11-2 and TRBJ1-2; no reliable D call. The CDR3 has 13 residues. The V gene lost 5 bases and the J gene lost 6 bases, with 13 bases spanning the gap. Germline lookup yields CDR1 SGHAT and CDR2 FQNNGV. The CDR3 nucleotides are TGTGCCAGCAGCCACATTGACACCAATGGCTACACCTTC. The encoded protein is CASSHIDTNGYTF.

The V call is TRBV11-2, the J call TRBJ2-6; no clear D gene. There are 15 residues in the CDR3. The germline V and J ends were trimmed by 5 bases and 4 bases, with 12 bases remaining between them. Germline V CDR1 and CDR2: SGHAT, FQNNGV. CDR3 residues: CASSRVEVGANVLTF. CDR3 DNA sequence: TGTGCCAGCAGCCGGGTAGAGGTGGGGGCCAACGTCCTGACTTTC. Supplemented by reference TRBV11-2 and TRBJ2-6, the full variable domain reads EAGVAQSPRYKIIEKRQSVAFWCNPISGHATLYWYQQILGQGPKLLIQFQNNGVVDDSQLPKDRFSAERLKGVDSTLKIQPAKLEDSAVYLCASSRVEVGANVLTFGAGSRLTVL.

The chain carries TRBV18 and TRBJ1-5, with 7 bases that match TRBD1. The CDR3 is 15 residues long. Germline V gene data show CDR1 as KGHSH and CDR2 as LQKENI. With 5 bases clipped from V and 2 bases from J, the junction kept 6 bases outside the gene matches. In DNA form, the CDR3 reads TGTGCCAGCTCAAACCCAGGACAGGGCAATCAGCCCCAGCATTTT. Encoded protein: CASSNPGQGNQPQHF.

The chain links TRBV6-1 to TRBJ2-7, with D hard to call. The CDR3 loop spans 12 amino acids. The ends were cut back, 5 bases at V and 7 bases at J, with 12 bases in the middle. Looked up from germline, CDR1 is MNHNS and CDR2 is SASEGT. This CDR3 reads CASSLAIGEQYF. The CDR3 nucleotides are TGTGCCAGCAGTTTGGCGATCGGGGAGCAGTACTTC.

About this clone itself: The sample has other DNA sequences that encode this CDR3 too. This chain connects TRBV27 to TRBJ2-1; no clear D gene. This CDR3 is built from 13 residues. Trimming removed 0 bases from V and 0 bases from J, with 0 bases in between. Germline V gives CDR1 MNHEY, CDR2 SMNVEV (reference sequence). The CDR3 DNA follows: TGTGCCAGCAGTTTATCCTCCTACAATGAGCAGTTCTTC. Translation: CASSLSSYNEQFF.

The chain couples TRBV4-1 to TRBJ1-1, with D possibly matching TRBD1 (6 bases). The CDR3 loop spans 14 amino acids. Trimming left V 4 bases short and J 3 bases short, with 12 bases between. The germline V gene has CDR1 MGHRA and CDR2 YSYEKL. Here the CDR3 DNA reads TGCGCCAGCAGCCGGACAGAGGACCACACTGAAGCTTTCTTT. Its translation: CASSRTEDHTEAFF.

The chain links TRBV29-1 to TRBJ2-3, with D tentatively TRBD1 or TRBD2 (5 bases each). V lost 7 bases to trimming and J lost 1 base, with 15 bases between them. This CDR3 spans 14 amino acids. Germline loops: CDR1 SQVTM, CDR2 ANQGSEA. CDR3 residues: CSERRGARTDTQYF. CDR3 DNA sequence: TGCAGCGAAAGAAGAGGGGCTCGCACAGATACGCAGTATTTT.

The chain links TRBV5-4 to TRBJ2-3; D is tentatively TRBD1 or TRBD2 (5 bases each). Trimming took off 5 bases at V and 2 bases at J, with 9 bases between the two ends. Per the germline V gene, CDR1 is SGHNT and CDR2 is YYREEE (reference sequence). CDR3 size: 13 residues. The CDR3, as DNA: TGTGCCAGCAGGCCTGGGACCACAGATACGCAGTATTTT. This codes for CASRPGTTDTQYF.

V usage is TRBV18 and J usage is TRBJ1-4, with no clear D. The V gene lost 4 bases and the J gene lost 6 bases, with 18 bases spanning the gap. CDR1 and CDR2 (germline): KGHSH, LQKENI. The CDR3 spans 16 residues. CDR3 loop: CASSLTVRGADEKLFF. The CDR3 DNA reads as TGTGCCAGCTCACTTACGGTCCGGGGAGCGGATGAAAAACTGTTTTTT.

This clone was detected only a few times. V is TRBV11-3 and J is TRBJ1-1, with unresolved D. The V gene's germline CDR1 is SGHNT and CDR2 YENEEA. V gave up 1 base and J gave up 1 base, with 4 bases separating them. The CDR3 is 13 amino acids. The CDR3: CASSLVQNTEAFF. The CDR3 nucleotides are TGTGCCAGCAGCTTAGTACAGAACACTGAAGCTTTCTTT. Supplemented by reference TRBV11-3 and TRBJ1-1, the full variable domain reads EAGVVQSPRYKIIEKKQPVAFWCNPISGHNTLYWYLQNLGQGPELLIRYENEEAVDDSQLPKDRFSAERLKGVDSTLKIQPAELGDSAVYLCASSLVQNTEAFFGQGTRLTVV.

The chain links TRBV5-1 to TRBJ2-5; 7 bases agree with TRBD1. Trimming at V came to 3 bases and at J to 3 bases, leaving 11 bases not matched to a gene. The CDR3 totals 16 residues. Per germline, CDR1 SGHRS and CDR2 YFSETQ. CDR3 nucleotide sequence: TGCGCCAGCAGCTGGGTTACCGGGACAGTTAAAGAGACCCAGTACTTC. Translation gives CASSWVTGTVKETQYF.

The rearrangement links TRBV5-5 to TRBJ2-1, with unresolved D. CDR3 length: 11 residues. The V and J ends lost 6 bases and 3 bases respectively, with 4 bases between them. CDR1 is SGHKS, CDR2 YYEKEE, per germline (reference sequence). DNA for the CDR3: TGTGCCAGCATCGGCTACAATGAGCAGTTCTTC. Its translation is CASIGYNEQFF. The full variable domain, with the rest looked up from reference TRBV5-5 and TRBJ2-1, is DAGVTQSPTHLIKTRGQQVTLRCSPISGHKSVSWYQQVLGQGPQFIFQYYEKEERGRGNFPDRFSARQFPNYSSELNVNALLLGDSALYLCASIGYNEQFFGPGTRLTVL.

The chain links TRBV2 to TRBJ1-1; 7 bases align to TRBD1. Losses at the gene ends were 4 bases for V and 7 bases for J; bases not matched to a gene: 3. This CDR3 is 12 amino acids long. Germline V lookup: CDR1 SNHLY, CDR2 FYNNEI. The CDR3 reads CASSVQGYEAFF. CDR3 nucleotide sequence: TGTGCCAGCAGTGTACAGGGGTATGAAGCTTTCTTT.

The chain carries TRBV2 and TRBJ1-2; 7 bases align to TRBD1. Germline V CDR1 and CDR2: SNHLY, FYNNEI. CDR3 length: 12 residues. After removal of 8 bases from V and 8 bases from J, the junction contained 8 bases not matched to a gene. The DNA for the CDR3 is TGTGCCAGCTACCCAGGACAGGAGGGCTACACCTTC. This sequence encodes CASYPGQEGYTF.

The chain employs TRBV29-1 and TRBJ2-1; D ambiguous. The V end lost 1 base, the J end lost 6 bases, and 10 bases lay between the germline ends. CDR3 length equals 13 residues. Germline CDR1 and CDR2: SQVTM and ANQGSEA. CDR3 in DNA: TGCAGCGTTGAAGGTGGGGAATCCAATGAGCAGTTCTTC. Encoded protein: CSVEGGESNEQFF.

The chain uses TRBV6-6 and TRBJ2-7; D may be TRBD1 (5 bases). Germline values: CDR1 MNHNY, CDR2 SVGAGI (reference sequence). The CDR3 totals 12 residues. The V gene lost 10 bases and the J gene lost 6 bases, with 16 bases spanning the gap. As DNA, the CDR3 is TGTGCCACCCTTCGGGCTGGGGCCGAGCAGTACTTC. As protein: CATLRAGAEQYF.

This clone was picked up one time. V gene TRBV14 combines with J gene TRBJ2-4; D call uncertain. Looked up from germline, CDR1 is SGHDN and CDR2 is FVKESK. V dropped 0 bases and J dropped 0 bases, with 9 bases sitting between them. The CDR3 contains 16 residues. The DNA for the CDR3 is TGTGCCAGCAGCCAAGATCGTCGGCTAGCCAAAAACATTCAGTACTTC. Protein: CASSQDRRLAKNIQYF.

V gene TRBV4-2 combines with J gene TRBJ2-2; 7 positions agree with TRBD2. Germline loops: CDR1 LGHNA, CDR2 YNFKEQ. J gave up 5 bases and V 4 bases, and 4 bases lay outside the gene matches. The CDR3 extends over 14 amino acids. CDR3 sequence reads: CASSRVGGTGELFF. CDR3 in DNA: TGTGCCAGCAGCCGCGTGGGGGGGACCGGGGAGCTGTTTTTT.

The chain uses TRBV5-1 and TRBJ2-7; TRBD1 aligns across 8 bases. Germline V gene lookup returns CDR1 SGHRS and CDR2 YFSETQ. The CDR3 is 14 amino acids. V dropped 6 bases and J dropped 8; count of bases not matched to a gene: 13. CDR3 region: CASMPDRALEKQYF. DNA of the CDR3: TGCGCCAGCATGCCGGACAGGGCACTTGAAAAGCAGTACTTC.

The genes are TRBV2 and TRBJ1-3, with D possibly matching TRBD1 (5 bases). The germline V and J ends were trimmed by 6 bases and 0 bases, with 9 bases remaining between them. The CDR3 covers 14 residues. Per germline, CDR1 SNHLY and CDR2 FYNNEI. The CDR3 DNA reads TGTGCCAGCAGGTCCGGGACCTCTGGAAACACCATATATTTT. The encoded protein is CASRSGTSGNTIYF.